A single sample is the source of the 27 T cell receptor beta chains below, sequenced in a study of cytomegalovirus exposure and HLA in healthy donors. The PCR was carried out with 60 Vbeta primers and 13 Jbeta primers. Measured with immunoSEQ multiplex PCR; TCRdb has only the in-frame clones, and not every one. The sample includes about 84,000 clones, about nine tenths seen only once; the top ten take roughly 2.2%. The source material was PBMCs. These receptors were obtained from a man aged 18 to 29 in good health and CMV-seronegative.

V is TRBV27 and J is TRBJ2-1, with D possibly matching TRBD2 (6 bases). This CDR3 comprises 17 residues. Looked up from germline, CDR1 is MNHEY and CDR2 is SMNVEV (reference sequence). Trimming shortened V by 0 bases and J by 3 bases, and 15 bases separated the two germline ends. CDR3 sequence (DNA): TGTGCCAGCAGTTTATCACCCCGGGACTTCGACTACAATGAGCAGTTCTTC. Protein product: CASSLSPRDFDYNEQFF.

The chain employs TRBV7-9 and TRBJ2-1; D perhaps matches TRBD2 (5 bases). This CDR3 has 13 amino acids. Germline values: CDR1 SEHNR, CDR2 FQNEAQ (reference sequence). Trimming cost V 7 bases and J 6 bases, with 13 bases left between them. CDR3 nucleotide sequence: TGTGCCAGCACCCGAGGGCGGAGCAATGAGCAGTTCTTC. Protein sequence: CASTRGRSNEQFF.

The chain has TRBV14 and TRBJ1-1; weak D call: TRBD1 (5 bases). Germline CDR1 and CDR2: SGHDN and FVKESK. The CDR3 is 13 amino acids. Trimming pared 2 bases from V and 6 bases from J, leaving 10 bases between. The chain's CDR3 is CASSQQGISEAFF. Written as DNA, the CDR3 is TGTGCCAGCAGCCAACAGGGAATCTCTGAAGCTTTCTTT.

Points on this clone: Sequence at one end of the junction differs from germline and may be a read error. Different DNA sequences within this sample yield the same CDR3. The J gene is TRBJ1-1, the V gene TRBV28; tentative D call: TRBD1 (5 bases). This CDR3 region has 14 residues. Germline loops: CDR1 MDHEN, CDR2 SYDVKM. CDR3 DNA sequence: TGTGCCAGCAGTTTGGGCGGGGGGAACACTGAGGCTTTCTTT. Its translation is CASSLGGGNTEAFF.

The V call is TRBV5-8, the J call TRBJ1-5; no reliable D call. Trimming took 6 bases from V and 6 from J, leaving 13 bases between them. Germline V gives CDR1 SGHTS, CDR2 YDEGEE. This CDR3 has 13 residues. CDR3 DNA sequence: TGTGCCAGCACCCTAGCTCACCCTCAGCCCCAGCATTTT. Protein sequence: CASTLAHPQPQHF.

Only one count was recorded for this clone. The chain links TRBV18 to TRBJ2-7; possible D gene TRBD1, 5 bases. The germline V gene encodes CDR1 KGHSH and CDR2 LQKENI. The CDR3 is made up of 16 amino acids. Trimming pared 2 bases from V and 1 base from J, leaving 15 bases between. CDR3 region: CASSPMARALSYEQYF. CDR3 sequence (DNA): TGTGCCAGCTCACCAATGGCCAGGGCCTTATCCTACGAGCAGTACTTC.

The J gene is TRBJ2-3, the V gene TRBV5-4, with TRBD2 matching over 9 bases. The length of the CDR3 is 16 residues. V lost 6 bases, J lost 6 bases, and 14 bases stayed unmatched. Germline V gives CDR1 SGHNT, CDR2 YYREEE (reference sequence). The CDR3 nucleotides are TGTGCCAGCAAAGTGTGGGCGGGAGGGCCTCCGGATACGCAGTATTTT. This codes for CASKVWAGGPPDTQYF.

J is TRBJ2-5 and V is TRBV7-2, with TRBD2 matching 9 bases. The DNA end lines up better with TRBJ2-7; the J call may be wrong. The CDR3 runs to 15 residues. Germline V lookup: CDR1 SGHTA, CDR2 FQGNSA. The CDR3 bases are TGTGCCAGCAGCTTAGCCCCTAGCGGGGCCTACGAGCAGTACTTC. Translating it yields CASSLAPSGAYEQYF.

The CDR3 protein is CASSPTQVAYEQYF. The CDR3 DNA is TGTGCCAGCAGTCCGACCCAGGTCGCCTACGAGCAGTACTTC. The gene calls are TRBV6-5 and TRBJ2-7, with unresolved D. The CDR3 loop spans 14 amino acids. Germline V lookup: CDR1 MNHEY, CDR2 SVGAGI. The germline V and J ends were trimmed by 5 bases and 2 bases, with 13 bases remaining between them.

The chain has TRBV11-2 and TRBJ2-1; 10 nucleotides match TRBD2. The ends lost 0 bases at V and 8 bases at J; junction bases unmatched: 7. The CDR3 is 16 amino acids. Germline V gene lookup returns CDR1 SGHAT and CDR2 FQNNGV. The CDR3 sequence: CASSLDEASGGDEQFF. The CDR3 DNA reads TGTGCCAGCAGCTTAGATGAGGCCAGCGGGGGGGATGAGCAGTTCTTC.

The V gene is TRBV7-9, the J gene TRBJ2-3, with 12 bases that match TRBD2. The J segment lost 3 bases and the V segment lost 5 bases, leaving 3 bases of the junction unmatched. The CDR3 is 15 residues long. In germline, CDR1 is SEHNR, CDR2 FQNEAQ (reference sequence). The CDR3 DNA reads TGTGCCAGCAGCAAGACTAGCGGGAGTACAGATACGCAGTATTTT. Its translation is CASSKTSGSTDTQYF.

J is TRBJ1-2 and V is TRBV30, with TRBD1 as a possible D gene (6 bases). The V end was cut by 1 base, the J end by 0 bases, with 6 bases between. This CDR3 has 13 amino acids. CDR1 GTSNPN and CDR2 SVGIG come from the germline V gene (reference sequence). Here the CDR3 reads CAWSGTANYGYTF. In DNA form, the CDR3 reads TGTGCCTGGAGTGGGACAGCTAACTATGGCTACACCTTC. The full variable domain, with the rest looked up from reference TRBV30 and TRBJ1-2, is SQTIHQWPATLVQPVGSPLSLECTVEGTSNPNLYWYRQAAGRGLQLLFYSVGIGQISSEVPQNLSASRPQDRQFILSSKKLLLSDSGFYLCAWSGTANYGYTFGSGTRLTVV.

This clone was observed once. CDR3 amino acids: CASSLALYQETQYF. The DNA for the CDR3 is TGCGCCAGCAGCTTGGCCTTGTACCAAGAGACCCAGTACTTC. This chain connects TRBV5-1 to TRBJ2-5, with unresolved D. The germline V and J ends were trimmed by 0 bases and 0 bases, with 6 bases remaining between them. The CDR3 covers 14 residues. Germline CDR1 and CDR2: SGHRS and YFSETQ. Drawing the rest from reference TRBV5-1 and TRBJ2-5, the complete variable domain is KAGVTQTPRYLIKTRGQQVTLSCSPISGHRSVSWYQQTPGQGLQFLFEYFSETQRNKGNFPGRFSGRQFSNSRSEMNVSTLELGDSALYLCASSLALYQETQYFGPGTRLLVL.

The chain recombines TRBV4-3 with TRBJ2-3, with a possible D match to TRBD1 (6 bases). Looked up from germline, CDR1 is LGHNA and CDR2 is YSLEER. Trimming removed 2 bases at V and 6 bases at J, with 18 bases between. The CDR3 totals 16 residues. The CDR3 nucleotides read TGCGCCAGCAGCCAATCTATAACAGGGATGTTTGATACGCAGTATTTT. Its protein is CASSQSITGMFDTQYF.

This chain joins TRBV5-1 and TRBJ1-2, with D maybe TRBD1 (6 bases). V was pared by 4 bases and J by 2 bases, with 9 bases between. The CDR3 loop spans 13 amino acids. CDR1 is SGHRS, CDR2 YFSETQ, per germline. DNA for the CDR3: TGCGCCAGCAGCCAAGACAGGAACTATGGCTACACCTTC. As protein: CASSQDRNYGYTF.

The J gene is TRBJ2-7, the V gene TRBV19, with 7 bases lining up with TRBD2. The CDR3 loop spans 13 amino acids. V lost 5 bases to trimming and J lost 3 bases; unmatched junction nucleotides: 4. The germline V gene has CDR1 LNHDA and CDR2 SQIVND (reference sequence). The DNA for the CDR3 is TGTGCCAGTAGTTTTCGCGGGGGCTACGAGCAGTACTTC. Translating it yields CASSFRGGYEQYF.

The rearrangement joins TRBV9 to TRBJ2-3, with 7 bases identical to TRBD2. Per germline, CDR1 SGDLS and CDR2 YYNGEE. After removal of 0 bases from V and 1 base from J, the junction contained 2 bases not matched to a gene. CDR3 length equals 15 residues. CDR3 in DNA: TGTGCCAGCAGCGTAGCGGGAGGCCGCACAGATACGCAGTATTTT. Translated, it gives CASSVAGGRTDTQYF. The complete variable domain, with remaining parts taken from reference TRBV9 and TRBJ2-3, reads DSGVTQTPKHLITATGQRVTLRCSPRSGDLSVYWYQQSLDQGLQFLIQYYNGEERAKGNILERFSAQQFPDLHSELNLSSLELGDSALYFCASSVAGGRTDTQYFGPGTRLTVL.

CDR3 nucleotides: TGCAGCGTTGGGTTAGCGGCCAAAAACATTCAGTACTTC. Its translation is CSVGLAAKNIQYF. V gene TRBV29-1 combines with J gene TRBJ2-4; D may be TRBD2 (5 bases). Germline V gives CDR1 SQVTM, CDR2 ANQGSEA. V was clipped by 4 bases and J by 1 base, with 8 bases between them. The length of the CDR3 is 13 residues.

The genes are TRBV5-6 and TRBJ1-6, with D perhaps TRBD1 (6 bases). Germline CDR1 SGHDT, CDR2 YYEEEE. Trimming cost V 2 bases and J 13 bases, with 10 bases left between them. The CDR3 sequence is 12 residues long. The CDR3 loop is CASSLQGFPLHF. In DNA form, the CDR3 reads TGTGCCAGCAGCTTACAGGGTTTTCCCCTCCACTTT.

The chain joins TRBV16 to TRBJ1-4; D uncertain. CDR1 KGHSY and CDR2 FQNENV come from the germline V gene. There are 17 residues in the CDR3. With 0 bases removed from V and 0 bases from J, the gap between germline ends came to 11 bases. The CDR3 DNA is TGTGCCAGCAGCCAATCTGCCCCGAGTGCAACTAATGAAAAACTGTTTTTT. Its protein is CASSQSAPSATNEKLFF.

Worth noting for this clone: Different DNA sequences within this sample yield the same CDR3. The chain is built from TRBV28 and TRBJ1-1; no firm D call. V dropped 7 bases and J dropped 11 bases, with 17 bases sitting between them. CDR3 length: 12 residues. Germline lookup yields CDR1 MDHEN and CDR2 SYDVKM. CDR3 sequence (DNA): TGTGCCAGCATCCGCGACGGGGTAGAGGCTTTCTTT. It specifies CASIRDGVEAFF.

The chain employs TRBV18 and TRBJ2-7, with D perhaps matching TRBD2 (5 bases). Looked up from germline, CDR1 is KGHSH and CDR2 is LQKENI. Deletions cut 2 bases from V and 0 bases from J, with 8 bases between. The CDR3 extends over 14 amino acids. As DNA, the CDR3 is TGTGCCAGCTCACCAAGGAGCGGCTCCTACGAGCAGTACTTC. Translating gives CASSPRSGSYEQYF.

This clone was detected only once. The chain uses TRBV7-9 and TRBJ2-3, with 11 bases that match TRBD1. Germline V lookup: CDR1 SEHNR, CDR2 FQNEAQ (reference sequence). The CDR3 contains 16 residues. The junction had 10 bases not matched to a gene; V was cut back by 5 bases and J by 6 bases. The CDR3 sequence is CASSGQGAGRGDTQYF. DNA of the CDR3: TGTGCCAGCAGCGGACAGGGGGCCGGTCGGGGTGATACGCAGTATTTT.

As regards this clone: Other DNA sequences from this sample encode an identical CDR3 as well. The rearrangement links TRBV9 to TRBJ1-6; possibly TRBD1 for D (5 bases). The CDR3 sequence is 15 residues long. V lost 1 base, J lost 6 bases, and 11 bases lay in between. Germline loops: CDR1 SGDLS, CDR2 YYNGEE. CDR3 nucleotides: TGTGCCAGCAGCGTAACAGACAGAGGTAATTCACCCCTCCACTTT. Translation gives CASSVTDRGNSPLHF.

This chain joins TRBV7-2 and TRBJ1-5, with D possibly TRBD1 on 6 matching bases. The CDR3 runs 14 residues. Trimming stripped 4 bases from V and 2 bases from J, with 9 bases between. The germline gives CDR1 SGHTA, CDR2 FQGNSA. The CDR3 sequence: CASSYRTGNQPQHF. The CDR3 region has the DNA TGTGCCAGCAGCTATCGGACAGGCAATCAGCCCCAGCATTTT.

The CDR3 region is CASRSGTGGLWEQYF. The CDR3 nucleotides read TGTGCCAGCAGATCCGGGACTGGGGGTTTGTGGGAGCAGTACTTC. The genes are TRBV6-5 and TRBJ2-7, with D possibly TRBD2 on 6 matching bases. Germline CDR1 reads MNHEY; CDR2 reads SVGAGI. The CDR3 length is 15 residues. Trimming shortened V by 6 bases and J by 7 bases, and 22 bases separated the two germline ends.

The rearrangement links TRBV5-1 to TRBJ1-2; TRBD1 is a possible D gene (6 bases). The CDR3 has 14 amino acids. Germline CDR1 and CDR2: SGHRS and YFSETQ. V gave up 6 bases and J gave up 1 base, with 13 bases separating them. The CDR3 loop is CASNWGTNNYGYTF. The CDR3 nucleotides read TGCGCCAGCAATTGGGGGACAAATAACTATGGCTACACCTTC.